These 32 T cell receptor beta chains were all obtained from the same sample, sequenced in a study of control samples from healthy donors and cancer patients. Using immunoSEQ multiplex PCR, the repertoire was profiled, and TCRdb retains in-frame clones only, with some absent. The sample lists about 82,000 clones; around 87% were seen once. The sample comprised blood. These receptors all come from a man in his forties or fifties in good health.

With regard to this clone: Other DNA sequences of this sample code for an identical CDR3. The V and J genes are TRBV12-3 or TRBV12-4 and TRBJ2-3; D not certain. The CDR3 is made up of 11 amino acids. The V end lost 5 bases, the J end lost 3 bases, and 3 bases lay between the germline ends. The CDR3 nucleotides read TGTGCCAGCAGTATTACAGATACGCAGTATTTT. Protein sequence: CASSITDTQYF.

The chain couples TRBV3-1 (or the pseudogene TRBV3-2) to TRBJ1-3, with unresolved D. Germline CDR1 and CDR2: LGHDT and YNNKEL (reference sequence). The length of the CDR3 is 15 residues. The V end lost 2 bases, the J end lost 0 bases, and 8 bases lay between the germline ends. CDR3 protein: CASSQRQSSGNTIYF. CDR3 in DNA: TGTGCCAGCAGCCAACGGCAGAGCTCTGGAAACACCATATATTTT.

This chain connects TRBV6-5 to TRBJ1-5; 7 nucleotides match TRBD1. Germline V gene sequence: CDR1 MNHEY, CDR2 SVGAGI. J was trimmed by 0 bases and V by 6 bases; bases with no gene match: 5. The CDR3 length is 15 residues. CDR3 DNA sequence: TGTGCCAGCAGCACGACAGGGTATAGCAATCAGCCCCAGCATTTT. This encodes CASSTTGYSNQPQHF.

The chain recombines TRBV6-5 with TRBJ2-7, with D possibly TRBD1 on 6 matching bases. Trimming took 6 bases from V and 7 from J, leaving 16 bases between them. Germline assignment: CDR1 MNHEY and CDR2 SVGAGI. The CDR3 runs 13 residues. The CDR3 region is CASRDTNQGEQYF. DNA for the CDR3: TGTGCCAGCAGGGATACAAATCAGGGGGAGCAGTACTTC.

This chain connects TRBV19 to TRBJ2-5, with 12 bases fitting TRBD1. The CDR3 is 16 amino acids. Unmatched junction bases numbered 9, after V lost 5 bases and J lost 5 bases. CDR1 and CDR2 (germline): LNHDA, SQIVND (reference sequence). CDR3 residues: CASSPLRDRGRETQYF. In DNA, the CDR3 is TGTGCCAGTAGTCCCCTCCGGGACAGGGGGCGCGAGACCCAGTACTTC.

The chain links TRBV20-1 to TRBJ1-1; D not resolved. Trimming took off 3 bases at V and 3 bases at J, with 8 bases between the two ends. The germline gives CDR1 DFQATT, CDR2 SNEGSKA (reference sequence). The CDR3 totals 12 residues. This chain's CDR3 is CSASQADTEAFF. The CDR3 DNA sequence: TGCAGTGCTAGTCAGGCGGACACTGAAGCTTTCTTT.

This clone occurred a few times. J is TRBJ2-7 and V is TRBV5-1; D is undetermined. With 0 bases removed from V and 2 bases from J, the gap between germline ends came to 6 bases. The CDR3 is made up of 13 amino acids. The germline V gene has CDR1 SGHRS and CDR2 YFSETQ. The CDR3: CASSLVGTYEQYF. CDR3 in DNA: TGCGCCAGCAGCTTGGTTGGAACCTACGAGCAGTACTTC.

This clone occurred once. This rearrangement joins TRBV7-2 to TRBJ2-7; 9 positions match TRBD1. The germline V gene has CDR1 SGHTA and CDR2 FQGNSA. The V and J ends lost 5 bases and 4 bases, in that order; junction bases with no gene match: 12. This CDR3 is 16 amino acids long. The CDR3 reads CASSPSSTGGLYEQYF. CDR3 sequence (DNA): TGTGCCAGCAGCCCGAGTAGTACAGGGGGCCTTTACGAGCAGTACTTC.

The genes are TRBV19 and TRBJ2-3; D gene uncertain. Germline CDR1 reads LNHDA; CDR2 reads SQIVND (reference sequence). The CDR3 sequence is 14 residues long. Trimming took 1 base from V and 2 from J, leaving 7 bases between them. The DNA for the CDR3 is TGTGCCAGTAGTATAGCCGAGACCACAGATACGCAGTATTTT. Encoded protein: CASSIAETTDTQYF.

The gene calls are TRBV21-1 and TRBJ2-3; TRBD2, the table's D call, lacks a check against the DNA. TRBV21-1 is designated a pseudogene. The CDR3 is made up of 15 amino acids. In nucleotides, the CDR3 is TGTGCCAGCAGTTCCCTCGGGAGGGGCACAGATACGCAGTATTTT. Amino acids: CASSSLGRGTDTQYF.

The chain uses TRBV28 and TRBJ2-7; 12 bases line up with TRBD1. The CDR3 is 15 amino acids. The V and J ends lost 4 bases and 6 bases, in that order; junction bases with no gene match: 7. The germline gives CDR1 MDHEN, CDR2 SYDVKM. This CDR3 reads CASSSAGTGGAEQYF. The CDR3 DNA sequence: TGTGCCAGCAGTTCAGCTGGGACAGGGGGCGCCGAGCAGTACTTC. Drawing the rest from reference TRBV28 and TRBJ2-7, the complete variable domain is DVKVTQSSRYLVKRTGEKVFLECVQDMDHENMFWYRQDPGLGLRLIYFSYDVKMKEKGDIPEGYSVSREKKERFSLILESASTNQTSMYLCASSSAGTGGAEQYFGPGTRLTVT.

The V and J genes are TRBV5-5 and TRBJ2-2, with 11 bases fitting TRBD2. V shed 0 bases, J shed 5 bases, and the junction held 6 bases outside the gene matches. This CDR3 has 17 residues. CDR1 SGHKS and CDR2 YYEKEE come from the germline V gene (reference sequence). CDR3 in amino acids: CASSLDPTSGGTGELFF. As DNA, the CDR3 is TGTGCCAGCAGCTTGGATCCAACTAGCGGGGGTACCGGGGAGCTGTTTTTT.

For the CDR3, the DNA is TGTGCCAGCAGCGGAGGGATTAGGGCGGGCAATCAGCCCCAGCATTTT. Its protein product is CASSGGIRAGNQPQHF. The chain couples TRBV2 to TRBJ1-5, with D unclear. CDR1 and CDR2 from the germline V gene are SNHLY and FYNNEI. Deletions cut 6 bases from V and 2 bases from J, with 17 bases between. This CDR3 has 16 amino acids. The full variable domain, with the rest looked up from reference TRBV2 and TRBJ1-5, is EPEVTQTPSHQVTQMGQEVILRCVPISNHLYFYWYRQILGQKVEFLVSFYNNEISEKSEIFDDQFSVERPDGSNFTLKIRSTKLEDSAMYFCASSGGIRAGNQPQHFGDGTRLSIL.

This clone was seen a single time. V gene TRBV5-4 combines with J gene TRBJ2-7; D not certain. Deletions cut 0 bases from V and 2 bases from J, with 6 bases between. Germline V CDR1 and CDR2: SGHNT, YYREEE (reference sequence). The CDR3 spans 13 residues. For the CDR3, the DNA is TGTGCCAGCAGCTTGGACACGGCCTACGAGCAGTACTTC. This encodes CASSLDTAYEQYF.

V is TRBV11-2 and J is TRBJ1-1; the D is unclear. This CDR3 region has 12 residues. Between the trimmed V and J ends, which lost 3 bases and 5 bases, there was a span of 7 bases. In germline, CDR1 is SGHAT, CDR2 FQNNGV. CDR3 region: CASSFGWTEAFF. CDR3 coding DNA: TGTGCCAGCAGCTTTGGTTGGACTGAAGCTTTCTTT.

On this clone: The junction differs from germline at one of its ends, possibly a read error. The chain has TRBV2 and TRBJ2-3, with 11 positions matching TRBD2. This CDR3 has 15 amino acids. Germline V gene lookup returns CDR1 SNHLY and CDR2 FYNNEI. The CDR3 loop is CASKGSSGGSDTQYF. CDR3 in DNA: TGTGCAAGCAAGGGATCTAGCGGGGGGTCAGATACGCAGTATTTT.

V and J are TRBV12-3 or TRBV12-4 and TRBJ2-3; no clear D. This CDR3 region has 13 residues. The V gene lost 3 bases and the J gene lost 0 bases, with 4 bases spanning the gap. Written as DNA, the CDR3 is TGTGCCAGCAGTTTCGCTAGCACAGATACGCAGTATTTT. The encoded protein is CASSFASTDTQYF.

The chain couples TRBV5-1 to TRBJ2-5; 7 positions match TRBD2. The CDR3 sequence is 16 residues long. The germline V gene encodes CDR1 SGHRS and CDR2 YFSETQ. The V gene end was trimmed by 0 bases and the J gene end by 1 base; junction bases not matched to a gene: 6. CDR3 amino acids: CASSLAASGIQETQYF. DNA for the CDR3: TGCGCCAGCAGCTTGGCGGCTAGCGGTATCCAAGAGACCCAGTACTTC.

CDR3 bases: TGTGCCAGTAAATTCAGCACATATAGCAATCAGCCCCAGCATTTT. This codes for CASKFSTYSNQPQHF. This chain connects TRBV27 to TRBJ1-5; D unclear. CDR1 MNHEY and CDR2 SMNVEV come from the germline V gene (reference sequence). The CDR3 runs 15 residues. The V end was cut by 9 bases, the J end by 0 bases, with 15 bases between.

This sequence joins TRBV6-6 and TRBJ1-1; TRBD1 aligns across 7 bases. The CDR3 extends over 13 amino acids. CDR1 and CDR2 (germline): MNHNY, SVGAGI (reference sequence). With 4 bases clipped from V and 6 bases from J, the junction kept 5 bases outside the gene matches. CDR3 in DNA: TGTGCCAGCAGTTCCAGGGGGGGGCCTGAAGCTTTCTTT. Its translation: CASSSRGGPEAFF.

V gene TRBV27 combines with J gene TRBJ1-5; 10 bases are a match to TRBD1. Trimming removed 8 bases from V and 4 bases from J; junction bases left unmatched: 2. The CDR3 contains 13 residues. Germline CDR1 is MNHEY and CDR2 is SMNVEV (reference sequence). CDR3 nucleotide sequence: TGTGCCAGCTCGGGACAGGGGAATCAGCCCCAGCATTTT. As protein: CASSGQGNQPQHF.

The rearrangement joins TRBV24-1 to TRBJ2-1; a weak D match, TRBD1 (6 bases). There are 16 residues in the CDR3. Trimming shortened V by 4 bases and J by 5 bases, and 17 bases separated the two germline ends. Germline assignment: CDR1 KGHDR and CDR2 SFDVKD. The CDR3 sequence is CATSEPGQTTNNEQFF. Written as DNA, the CDR3 is TGTGCCACCAGTGAGCCCGGACAGACCACTAACAATGAGCAGTTCTTC.

V gene TRBV30 combines with J gene TRBJ2-6; no firm D call. There are 15 residues in the CDR3. CDR1 is GTSNPN and CDR2 is SVGIG in the germline V gene (reference sequence). Trimming shortened V by 0 bases and J by 5 bases, and 11 bases separated the two germline ends. The CDR3 sequence is CAWSVPPIRANVLTF. CDR3 nucleotide sequence: TGTGCCTGGAGTGTACCCCCGATCAGGGCCAACGTCCTGACTTTC.

The chain recombines TRBV6-5 with TRBJ1-2; D possibly corresponds to TRBD1 (5 bases). This CDR3 contains 14 residues. Germline CDR1 and CDR2: MNHEY and SVGAGI. The V end was cut by 6 bases, the J end by 4 bases, with 15 bases between. CDR3 in amino acids: CASRGDGGAYGYTF. CDR3 sequence (DNA): TGTGCCAGCAGGGGGGACGGAGGGGCCTATGGCTACACCTTC.

This rearrangement joins TRBV9 to TRBJ1-1; D gene ambiguous. The CDR3 contains 14 residues. The germline V gene has CDR1 SGDLS and CDR2 YYNGEE. Trimming cost V 3 bases and J 0 bases, with 9 bases left between them. The CDR3 DNA is TGTGCCAGCAGCGCGCTCATGATGAACACTGAAGCTTTCTTT. Translated: CASSALMMNTEAFF.

The chain has TRBV9 and TRBJ1-3; TRBD1 aligns across 7 bases. The CDR3 is made up of 17 amino acids. Germline CDR1 SGDLS, CDR2 YYNGEE. V lost 4 bases and J lost 2; bases outside the gene matches: 12. The DNA for the CDR3 is TGTGCCAGCAGCTCTAGGACAGGACCTTTCGCTGGAAACACCATATATTTT. Its translation is CASSSRTGPFAGNTIYF.

This chain links TRBV12-3 or TRBV12-4 with TRBJ1-6; no clear D gene. Trimming left V 7 bases short and J 9 bases short, with 13 bases between. This CDR3 region has 13 residues. Written as DNA, the CDR3 is TGTGCCAGCAAAGGCAGCTTTTTTTCACCCCTCCACTTT. It encodes CASKGSFFSPLHF.

This chain links TRBV6-4 with TRBJ1-5; D is unresolved. CDR1 is MRHNA and CDR2 is SNTAGT in the germline V gene. V lost 4 bases and J 8 bases, leaving 12 bases between the germline ends. This CDR3 contains 13 residues. The CDR3 DNA reads TGTGCCAGCAGTGTTCTCTGGGGAGAGCCCCAGCATTTT. Translation: CASSVLWGEPQHF.

J is TRBJ2-3 and V is TRBV4-2; unclear D gene. Germline V gene lookup returns CDR1 LGHNA and CDR2 YNFKEQ. The CDR3 runs to 15 residues. V lost 3 bases, J lost 2 bases, and 12 bases lay in between. CDR3 coding DNA: TGTGCCAGCAGCCAGGTGGCTGTTTCCACAGATACGCAGTATTTT. Translated: CASSQVAVSTDTQYF.

V and J are TRBV12-3 or TRBV12-4 and TRBJ2-3; 7 bases align to TRBD1. The CDR3 has 13 amino acids. The V segment lost 2 bases and the J segment 6 bases; nucleotides outside the gene matches: 2. The CDR3 nucleotides read TGTGCCAGCAGTTTAATACAGGGGGATACGCAGTATTTT. Translation: CASSLIQGDTQYF.

This chain connects TRBV18 to TRBJ2-1; 11 bases match TRBD2. The length of the CDR3 is 13 residues. Germline V gene sequence: CDR1 KGHSH, CDR2 LQKENI. With 8 bases clipped from V and 8 bases from J, the junction kept 5 bases outside the gene matches. The CDR3 coding sequence is TGTGCCAGCAGACTAGCGGGGATGGATGAGCAGTTCTTC. Translating gives CASRLAGMDEQFF.

The V and J genes are TRBV30 and TRBJ1-6; D gene unclear. Deletions cut 7 bases from V and 9 bases from J, with 19 bases between. Germline V gives CDR1 GTSNPN, CDR2 SVGIG (reference sequence). This CDR3 contains 14 residues. For the CDR3, the DNA is TGTGCCTTTGGGGAGATCCAAGGGAGTTCACCCCTCCACTTT. It translates to CAFGEIQGSSPLHF.